The subject of this entry is one TCR beta chain. The target antigen is unknown. These data belong to a study of cytomegalovirus exposure and HLA in healthy donors. Here immunoSEQ multiplex PCR was the method, and the copy in TCRdb shows in-frame clones only, minus some. The repertoire has 100,000 to 150,000 clones, 80% to 90% of them found once; the top ten carry nearly 4.5%. V lost 0 bases and J lost 0, with 9 bases in between. CDR3 length: 17 residues. The germline V gene has CDR1 LGHNA and CDR2 YSLEER. Study observations and caveats: It was around 160 TCR beta chains that were listed as cytomegalovirus-associated. For most TCR sequences rarity was the rule, although some public TCRs occurred in many donors.

The V call is TRBV4-3, the J call TRBJ2-6; D unclear. The origin of this receptor is a young man in good health and CMV-seropositive. The specimen sequenced was PBMCs. The CDR3 loop reads CASSQEYTISGANVLTF. CDR3 nucleotides: TGCGCCAGCAGCCAAGAGTACACGATCTCTGGGGCCAACGTCCTGACTTTC.